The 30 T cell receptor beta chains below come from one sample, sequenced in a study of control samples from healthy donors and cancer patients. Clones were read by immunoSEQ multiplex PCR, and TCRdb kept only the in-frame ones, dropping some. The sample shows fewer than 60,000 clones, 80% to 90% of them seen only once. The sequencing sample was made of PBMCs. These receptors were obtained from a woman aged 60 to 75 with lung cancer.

The chain's CDR3 is CASIPPQTVDQPQHF. The CDR3 coding sequence is TGTGCCAGTATCCCACCCCAGACAGTGGATCAGCCCCAGCATTTT. V and J are TRBV19 and TRBJ1-5; D might be TRBD1 (5 bases). Germline-derived CDR1 and CDR2 are LNHDA and SQIVND (reference sequence). Trimming took off 7 bases at V and 5 bases at J, with 18 bases between the two ends. CDR3 length: 15 amino acids.

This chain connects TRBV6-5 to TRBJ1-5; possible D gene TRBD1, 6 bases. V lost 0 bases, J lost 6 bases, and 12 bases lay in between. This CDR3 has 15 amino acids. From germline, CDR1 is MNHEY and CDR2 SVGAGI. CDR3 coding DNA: TGTGCCAGCAGTTACTCGGGGGGCGCGGGTCAGCCCCAGCATTTT. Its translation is CASSYSGGAGQPQHF.

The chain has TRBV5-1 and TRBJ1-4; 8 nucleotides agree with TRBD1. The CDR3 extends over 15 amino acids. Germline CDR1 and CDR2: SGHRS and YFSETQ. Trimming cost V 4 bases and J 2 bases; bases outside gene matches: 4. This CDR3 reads CASSLNRGTNEKLFF. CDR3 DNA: TGCGCCAGCAGCCTTAACAGGGGGACTAATGAAAAACTGTTTTTT.

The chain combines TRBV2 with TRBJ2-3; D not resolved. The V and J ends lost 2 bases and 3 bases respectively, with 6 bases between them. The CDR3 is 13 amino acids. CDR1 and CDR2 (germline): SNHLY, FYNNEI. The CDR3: CASSETRTDTQYF. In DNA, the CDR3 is TGTGCCAGCAGTGAAACGCGGACAGATACGCAGTATTTT.

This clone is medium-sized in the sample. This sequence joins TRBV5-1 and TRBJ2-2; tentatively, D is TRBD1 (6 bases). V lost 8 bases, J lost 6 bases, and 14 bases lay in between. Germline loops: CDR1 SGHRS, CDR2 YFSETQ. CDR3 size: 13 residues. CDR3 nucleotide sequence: TGCGCCAGTTCCCATGGACAGCCCGGGGAGCTGTTTTTT. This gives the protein CASSHGQPGELFF.

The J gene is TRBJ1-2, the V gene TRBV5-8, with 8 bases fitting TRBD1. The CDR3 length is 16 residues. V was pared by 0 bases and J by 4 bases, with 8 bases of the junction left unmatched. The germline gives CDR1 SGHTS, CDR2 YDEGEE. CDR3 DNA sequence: TGTGCCAGCAGCTTGGAACGGACAGGGTCATCCTATGGCTACACCTTC. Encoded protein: CASSLERTGSSYGYTF.

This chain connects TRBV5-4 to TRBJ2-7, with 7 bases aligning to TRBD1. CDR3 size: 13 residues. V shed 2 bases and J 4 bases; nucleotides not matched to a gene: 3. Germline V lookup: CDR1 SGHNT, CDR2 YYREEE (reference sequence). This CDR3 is CASSLQGRYEQYF. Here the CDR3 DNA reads TGTGCCAGCAGCTTACAGGGGCGGTACGAGCAGTACTTC.

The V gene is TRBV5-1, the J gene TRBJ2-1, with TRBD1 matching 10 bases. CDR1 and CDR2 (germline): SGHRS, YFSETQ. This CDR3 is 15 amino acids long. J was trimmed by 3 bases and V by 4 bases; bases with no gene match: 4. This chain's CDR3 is CASSPGQGFYNEQFF. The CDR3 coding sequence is TGCGCCAGCAGCCCGGGACAGGGGTTCTACAATGAGCAGTTCTTC. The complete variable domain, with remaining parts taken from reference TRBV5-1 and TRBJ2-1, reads KAGVTQTPRYLIKTRGQQVTLSCSPISGHRSVSWYQQTPGQGLQFLFEYFSETQRNKGNFPGRFSGRQFSNSRSEMNVSTLELGDSALYLCASSPGQGFYNEQFFGPGTRLTVL.

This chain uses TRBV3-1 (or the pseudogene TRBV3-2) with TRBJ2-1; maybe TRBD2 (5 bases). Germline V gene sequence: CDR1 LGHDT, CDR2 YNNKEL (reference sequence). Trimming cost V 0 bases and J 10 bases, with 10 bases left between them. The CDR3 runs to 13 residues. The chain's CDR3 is CASSQELVREQFF. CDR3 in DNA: TGTGCCAGCAGCCAAGAACTAGTCCGAGAGCAGTTCTTC.

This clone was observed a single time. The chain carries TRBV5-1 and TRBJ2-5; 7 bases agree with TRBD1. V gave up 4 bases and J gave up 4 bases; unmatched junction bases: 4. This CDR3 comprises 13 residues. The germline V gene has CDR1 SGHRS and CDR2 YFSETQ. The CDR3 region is CASSRDRVETQYF. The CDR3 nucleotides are TGCGCCAGCAGCCGCGACAGGGTAGAGACCCAGTACTTC.

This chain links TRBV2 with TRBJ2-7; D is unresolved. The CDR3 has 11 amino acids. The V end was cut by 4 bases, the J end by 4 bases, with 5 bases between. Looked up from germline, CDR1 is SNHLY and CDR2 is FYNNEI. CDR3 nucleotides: TGTGCCAGCAGTGCAAAGTACGAGCAGTACTTC. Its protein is CASSAKYEQYF.

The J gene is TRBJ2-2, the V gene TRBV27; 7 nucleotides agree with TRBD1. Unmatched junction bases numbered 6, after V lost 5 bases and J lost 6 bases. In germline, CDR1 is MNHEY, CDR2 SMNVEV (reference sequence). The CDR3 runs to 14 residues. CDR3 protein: CASSPTGWAGELFF. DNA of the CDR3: TGTGCCAGCAGTCCGACAGGGTGGGCCGGGGAGCTGTTTTTT.

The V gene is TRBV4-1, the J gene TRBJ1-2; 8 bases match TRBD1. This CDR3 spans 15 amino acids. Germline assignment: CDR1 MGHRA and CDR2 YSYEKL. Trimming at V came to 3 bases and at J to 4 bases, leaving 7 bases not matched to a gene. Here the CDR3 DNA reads TGCGCCAGCAGCCATGACAGGGGAAGGGCCTATGGCTACACCTTC. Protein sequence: CASSHDRGRAYGYTF.

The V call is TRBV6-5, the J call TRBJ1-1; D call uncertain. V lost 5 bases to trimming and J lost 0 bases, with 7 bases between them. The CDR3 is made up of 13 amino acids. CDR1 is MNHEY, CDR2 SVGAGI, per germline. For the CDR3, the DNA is TGTGCCAGCAGTCCGACCCTGAACACTGAAGCTTTCTTT. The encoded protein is CASSPTLNTEAFF.

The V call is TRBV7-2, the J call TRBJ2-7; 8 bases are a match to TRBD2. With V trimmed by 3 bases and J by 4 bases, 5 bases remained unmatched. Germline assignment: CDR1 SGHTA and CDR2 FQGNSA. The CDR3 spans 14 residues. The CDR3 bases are TGTGCCAGCAGCTTTGCGGGAGGCGGGTACGAGCAGTACTTC. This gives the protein CASSFAGGGYEQYF. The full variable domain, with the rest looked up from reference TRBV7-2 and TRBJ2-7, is GAGVSQSPSNKVTEKGKDVELRCDPISGHTALYWYRQSLGQGLEFLIYFQGNSAPDKSGLPSDRFSAERTGGSVSTLTIQRTQQEDSAVYLCASSFAGGGYEQYFGPGTRLTVT.

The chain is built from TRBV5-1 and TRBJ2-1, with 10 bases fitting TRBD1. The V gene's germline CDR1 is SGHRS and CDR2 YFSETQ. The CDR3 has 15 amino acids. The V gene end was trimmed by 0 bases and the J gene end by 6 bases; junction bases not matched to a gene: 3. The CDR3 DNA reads TGCGCCAGCAGCTTGGTGGGACAGGGGTCCAATGAGCAGTTCTTC. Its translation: CASSLVGQGSNEQFF.

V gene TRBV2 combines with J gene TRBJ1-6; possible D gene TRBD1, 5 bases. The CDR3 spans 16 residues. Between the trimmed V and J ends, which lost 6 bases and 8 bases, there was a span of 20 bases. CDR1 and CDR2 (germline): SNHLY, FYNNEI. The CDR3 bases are TGTGCCAGCAGAACCGACAGCGCCAGTGGGGATTCACCCCTCCACTTT. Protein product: CASRTDSASGDSPLHF.

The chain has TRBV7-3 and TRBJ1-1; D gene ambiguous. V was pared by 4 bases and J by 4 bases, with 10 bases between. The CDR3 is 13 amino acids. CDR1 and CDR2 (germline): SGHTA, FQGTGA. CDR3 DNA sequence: TGTGCCAGCAGCTCAAACGTCGGCACTGAAGCTTTCTTT. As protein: CASSSNVGTEAFF.

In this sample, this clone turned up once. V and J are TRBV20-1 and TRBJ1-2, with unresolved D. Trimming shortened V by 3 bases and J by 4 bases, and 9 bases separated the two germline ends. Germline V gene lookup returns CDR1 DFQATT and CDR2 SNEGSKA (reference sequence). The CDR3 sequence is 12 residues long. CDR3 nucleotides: TGCAGTGCTAGTCAGCCGTCCTATGGCTACACCTTC. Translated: CSASQPSYGYTF.

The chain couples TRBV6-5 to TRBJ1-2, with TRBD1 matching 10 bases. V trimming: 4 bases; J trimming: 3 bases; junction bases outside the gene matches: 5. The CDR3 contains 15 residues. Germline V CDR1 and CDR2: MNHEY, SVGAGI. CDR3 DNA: TGTGCCAGCAGTTCCCCGACAGGGGGCGACTATGGCTACACCTTC. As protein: CASSSPTGGDYGYTF.

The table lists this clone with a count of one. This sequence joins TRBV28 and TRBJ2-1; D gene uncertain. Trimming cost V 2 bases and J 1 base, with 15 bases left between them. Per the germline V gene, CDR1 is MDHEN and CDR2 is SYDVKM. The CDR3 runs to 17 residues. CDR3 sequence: CASSLRVTALSYNEQFF. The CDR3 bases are TGTGCCAGCAGTTTACGGGTTACGGCACTATCCTACAATGAGCAGTTCTTC.

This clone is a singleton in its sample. The CDR3 sequence: CASTQFGGGYTF. In nucleotides, the CDR3 is TGTGCCAGCACCCAATTCGGGGGGGGCTACACCTTC. The rearrangement links TRBV6-5 to TRBJ1-2, with a possible D match to TRBD1 (5 bases). The CDR3 runs 12 residues. Germline lookup yields CDR1 MNHEY and CDR2 SVGAGI. Trimming took 7 bases from V and 8 from J, leaving 14 bases between them.

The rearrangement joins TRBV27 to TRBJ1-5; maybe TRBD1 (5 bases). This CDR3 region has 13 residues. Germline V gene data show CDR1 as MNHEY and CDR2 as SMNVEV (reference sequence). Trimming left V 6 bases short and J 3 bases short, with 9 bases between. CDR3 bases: TGTGCCAGCAGCAGGGAACCCAATCAGCCCCAGCATTTT. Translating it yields CASSREPNQPQHF.

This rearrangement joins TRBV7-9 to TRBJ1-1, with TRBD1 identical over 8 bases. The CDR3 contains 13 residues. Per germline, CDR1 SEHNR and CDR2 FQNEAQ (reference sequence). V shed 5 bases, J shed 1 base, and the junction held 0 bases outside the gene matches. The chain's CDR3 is CASSGQGNTEAFF. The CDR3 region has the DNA TGTGCCAGCAGCGGACAGGGGAACACTGAAGCTTTCTTT.

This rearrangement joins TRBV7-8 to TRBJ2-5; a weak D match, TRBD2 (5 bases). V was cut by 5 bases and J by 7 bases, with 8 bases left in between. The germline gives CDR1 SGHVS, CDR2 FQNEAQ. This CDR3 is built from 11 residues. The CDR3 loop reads CASSREGTQYF. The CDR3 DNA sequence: TGTGCCAGCAGCCGAGAGGGGACCCAGTACTTC.

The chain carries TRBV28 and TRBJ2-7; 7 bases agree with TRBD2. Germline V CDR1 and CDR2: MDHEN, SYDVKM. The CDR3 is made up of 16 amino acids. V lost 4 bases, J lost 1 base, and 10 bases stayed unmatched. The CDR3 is CASSSPELATSYEQYF. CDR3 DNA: TGTGCCAGCAGTTCCCCGGAACTAGCGACGTCCTACGAGCAGTACTTC.

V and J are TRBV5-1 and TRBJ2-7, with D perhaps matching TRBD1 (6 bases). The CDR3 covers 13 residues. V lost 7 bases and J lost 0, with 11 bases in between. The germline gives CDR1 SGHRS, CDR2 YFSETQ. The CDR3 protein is CASSGTLSYEQYF. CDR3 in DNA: TGCGCCAGCTCCGGGACACTCTCCTACGAGCAGTACTTC.

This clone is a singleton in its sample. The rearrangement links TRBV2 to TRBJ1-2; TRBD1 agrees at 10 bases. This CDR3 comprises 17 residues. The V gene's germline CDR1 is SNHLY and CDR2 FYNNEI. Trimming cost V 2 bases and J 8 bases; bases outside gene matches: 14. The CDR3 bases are TGTGCCAGCAGTGAACGACAGGGGGCGTCCCCCTTTGACGGCTACACCTTC. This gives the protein CASSERQGASPFDGYTF. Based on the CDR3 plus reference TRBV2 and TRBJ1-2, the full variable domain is EPEVTQTPSHQVTQMGQEVILRCVPISNHLYFYWYRQILGQKVEFLVSFYNNEISEKSEIFDDQFSVERPDGSNFTLKIRSTKLEDSAMYFCASSERQGASPFDGYTFGSGTRLTVV.

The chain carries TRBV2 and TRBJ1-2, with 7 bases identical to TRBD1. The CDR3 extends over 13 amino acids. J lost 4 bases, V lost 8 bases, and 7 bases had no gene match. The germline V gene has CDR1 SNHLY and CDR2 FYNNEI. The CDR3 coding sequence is TGTGCCAGCGGCCTCCGGGACAGCTATGGCTACACCTTC. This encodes CASGLRDSYGYTF.

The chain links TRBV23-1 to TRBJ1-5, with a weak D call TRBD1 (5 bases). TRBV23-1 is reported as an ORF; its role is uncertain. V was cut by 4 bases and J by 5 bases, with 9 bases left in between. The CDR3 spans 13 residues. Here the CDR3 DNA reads TGCGCCAGCAGTCCTGCGGGGGATCAGCCCCAGCATTTT. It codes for CASSPAGDQPQHF.